This T cell receptor beta chain was identified during a study of read filtering for tumor transcriptome and immune sequencing. Study as a whole: R-ISS stage counts were under ten for I, more than 15 for II, six or seven for III. Whole-study findings and limits: IR-seq and RNA-seq agreed better without single-read clonotypes.

This library used around 400 ng RNA and molecular barcoded adaptors spanning alpha/delta and beta/gamma chains. TCRdb recomputed calls from the reads with MiXCR, one row per CDR3 protein. The top ten clones hold around two fifths of a sample with about 50,000 distinct CDR3 sequences, around 19% of them seen once. Sampling of bone marrow took place during active disease in every patient. The V and J ends lost 1 base and 6 bases respectively, with 15 bases between them. CDR3 length: 15 residues. The germline V gene has CDR1 SGHVS and CDR2 FNYEAQ. Worth noting for this clonotype: The antigen is undetermined.

Sequences were obtained from a population of CD138-negative cells sorted from bone marrow. The chain is built from TRBV7-6 and TRBJ2-5, with a tentative D call TRBD1 (5 bases). The source is a donor older than 35 with multiple myeloma. The CDR3 spells CASSLVGASRKTQYF. In DNA, the CDR3 is TGTGCCAGCAGCTTAGTAGGGGCGAGTAGAAAGACCCAGTACTTC.